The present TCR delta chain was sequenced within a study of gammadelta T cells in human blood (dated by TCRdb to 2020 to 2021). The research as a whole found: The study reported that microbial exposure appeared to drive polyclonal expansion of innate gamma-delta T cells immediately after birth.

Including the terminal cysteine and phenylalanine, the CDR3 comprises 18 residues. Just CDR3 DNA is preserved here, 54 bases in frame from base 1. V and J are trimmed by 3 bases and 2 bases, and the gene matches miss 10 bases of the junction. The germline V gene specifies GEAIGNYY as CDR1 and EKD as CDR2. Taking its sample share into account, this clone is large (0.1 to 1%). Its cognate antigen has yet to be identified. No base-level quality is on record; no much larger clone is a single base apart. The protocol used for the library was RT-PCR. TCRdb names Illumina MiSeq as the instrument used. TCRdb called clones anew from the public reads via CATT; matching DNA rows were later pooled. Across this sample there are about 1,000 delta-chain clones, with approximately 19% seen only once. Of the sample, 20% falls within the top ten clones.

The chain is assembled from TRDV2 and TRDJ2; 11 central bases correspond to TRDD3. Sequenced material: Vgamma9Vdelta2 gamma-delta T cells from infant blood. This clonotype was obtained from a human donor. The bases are TGTGCCTGTGACTCCCTGATGGGGGATACGGAGTTGACAGCACAACTCTTCTTT. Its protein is CACDSLMGDTELTAQLFF.